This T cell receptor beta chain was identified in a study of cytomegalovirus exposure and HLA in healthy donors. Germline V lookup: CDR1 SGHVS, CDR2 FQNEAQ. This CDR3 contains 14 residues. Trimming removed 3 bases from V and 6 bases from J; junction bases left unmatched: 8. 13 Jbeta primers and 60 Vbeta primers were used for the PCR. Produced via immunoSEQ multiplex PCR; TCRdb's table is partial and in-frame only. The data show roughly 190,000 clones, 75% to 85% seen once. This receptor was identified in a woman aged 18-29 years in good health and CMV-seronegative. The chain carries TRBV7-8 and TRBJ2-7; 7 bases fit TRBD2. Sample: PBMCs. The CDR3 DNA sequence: TGTGCCAGCAGCTTGGAACAGCGGGGTCTCGAGCAGTACTTC. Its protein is CASSLEQRGLEQYF.